This T cell receptor beta chain was obtained from a study of cytomegalovirus exposure and HLA in healthy donors. Study details: The 95 to 150 validation repertoires used a platform that matched the one used for the approximately 610 first-cohort repertoires, as a later analysis reported.

Sequenced by immunoSEQ multiplex PCR; TCRdb stores in-frame clones only, minus some. The sample has some 170,000 clones, about 89% seen once. Comments on this clone: Its specificity is not known. As the CDR3 is not closed by the conserved phenylalanine or tryptophan, this likely results from a read error. The limits of the CDR3 on the DNA are not certain, so only TCRdb's listed CDR3 is given.

Donors were drawn from the 120-subject validation cohort, separate from the roughly 670-subject first cohort. Whole-study findings and limits: The study listed approximately 160 cytomegalovirus-associated TCR beta chains.

Including both end residues, the CDR3 is 12 amino acids long. Looked up from germline, CDR1 is SGHDT and CDR2 is YYEEEE. The TCR comes from a man between 18 and 29 years old in good health and CMV-seropositive. The rearrangement joins TRBV5-6 to TRBJ1-2; TRBD1 is taken as the D call from the table, unchecked against the DNA. The sample taken for sequencing was PBMCs. The CDR3 sequence: CASSLAGDILTS.